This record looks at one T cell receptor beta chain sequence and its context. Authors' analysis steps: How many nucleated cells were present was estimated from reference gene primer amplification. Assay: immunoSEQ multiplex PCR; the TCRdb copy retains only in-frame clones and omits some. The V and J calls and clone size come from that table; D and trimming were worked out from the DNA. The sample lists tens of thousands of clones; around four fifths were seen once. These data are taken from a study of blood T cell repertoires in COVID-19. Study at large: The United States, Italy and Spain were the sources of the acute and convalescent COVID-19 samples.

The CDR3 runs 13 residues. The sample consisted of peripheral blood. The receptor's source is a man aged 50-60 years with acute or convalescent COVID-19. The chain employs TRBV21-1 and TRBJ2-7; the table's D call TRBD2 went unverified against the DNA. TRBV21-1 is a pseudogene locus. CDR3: CAAGLPGLHEQYF. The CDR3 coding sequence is TGTGCCGCGGGGCTGCCAGGGCTCCACGAGCAGTACTTC.